Given below is one TCR beta chain in context. V dropped 7 bases and J dropped 6 bases, with 10 bases sitting between them. The CDR3 is 11 amino acids. From germline, CDR1 is DFQATT and CDR2 SNEGSKA (reference sequence). Cohorts were assigned according to the clinical history that participants reported. Produced via immunoSEQ multiplex PCR; TCRdb's table is partial and in-frame only. There are under 300,000 clones in the sample; approximately 84% occur only once, and 15% lies in the top ten. The data originate from a study of blood T cell repertoires in COVID-19. The chain has TRBV20-1 and TRBJ2-1; no reliable D call. Sequencing used PBMCs or T cells enriched from blood (not recorded which). The TCR comes from a man in his forties who had recovered from COVID-19. The CDR3 coding sequence is TGCAGTGTGGGTGGGCCCAATGAGCAGTTCTTC. This encodes CSVGGPNEQFF.